The 20 T cell receptor beta chains below all came from one sample that was sequenced in a study of OX40 agonist ivuxolimab in advanced cancers. The repertoire was sequenced with immunoSEQ multiplex PCR; TCRdb's copy has only in-frame clones and lacks some. The table includes 100,000 to 110,000 clones, roughly 90% detected once. The input for sequencing was CD4+ or CD8+ T cells sorted from blood, taken in a trial of the OX40 agonist ivuxolimab. All receptors come from an adult with an advanced solid tumor such as melanoma, head and neck, liver or kidney cancer.

The chain employs TRBV25-1 and TRBJ1-2; D possibly corresponds to TRBD1 (6 bases). In germline, CDR1 is MGHDK, CDR2 SYGVNS. The CDR3 totals 13 residues. The V end was cut by 5 bases, the J end by 4 bases, with 11 bases between. CDR3 DNA: TGTGCCAGCAGTTGGGGGGGCGGCTATGGCTACACCTTC. This sequence encodes CASSWGGGYGYTF.

The chain is built from TRBV5-4 and TRBJ2-1, with 9 bases identical to TRBD1. The CDR3 contains 16 residues. V gave up 5 bases and J gave up 9 bases; unmatched junction bases: 15. CDR1 is SGHNT, CDR2 YYREEE, per germline (reference sequence). CDR3: CASRSGAGQGSSEQFF. CDR3 DNA: TGTGCCAGCAGATCGGGAGCGGGACAGGGATCGAGTGAGCAGTTCTTC.

This chain links TRBV5-1 with TRBJ2-7; D gene uncertain. Trimming removed 0 bases from V and 2 bases from J, with 9 bases in between. The CDR3 length is 14 residues. CDR1 SGHRS and CDR2 YFSETQ come from the germline V gene. This CDR3 reads CASSLGRTAYEQYF. CDR3 sequence (DNA): TGCGCCAGCAGCTTGGGCAGGACGGCCTACGAGCAGTACTTC.

This clone appeared once. V usage is TRBV4-1 and J usage is TRBJ1-4, with a possible D match to TRBD1 (6 bases). The germline gives CDR1 MGHRA, CDR2 YSYEKL. This CDR3 spans 15 amino acids. With 5 bases removed from V and 8 bases from J, the gap between germline ends came to 18 bases. The CDR3 loop is CASSEGGAGREKLFF. The DNA of the CDR3 is TGCGCCAGCAGCGAGGGGGGTGCAGGGCGGGAAAAACTGTTTTTT.

The chain has TRBV5-1 and TRBJ1-6; 7 nucleotides line up with TRBD1. Germline CDR1 and CDR2: SGHRS and YFSETQ. The CDR3 spans 18 residues. Trimming took 0 bases from V and 6 from J; bases not matched to a gene: 12. The CDR3 protein is CASSLGPGAGGGNSPLHF. The CDR3 DNA is TGCGCCAGCAGCTTGGGTCCCGGGGCAGGGGGTGGTAATTCACCCCTCCACTTT. The entire variable domain, with the rest obtained from reference TRBV5-1 and TRBJ1-6, is as follows: KAGVTQTPRYLIKTRGQQVTLSCSPISGHRSVSWYQQTPGQGLQFLFEYFSETQRNKGNFPGRFSGRQFSNSRSEMNVSTLELGDSALYLCASSLGPGAGGGNSPLHFGNGTRLTVT.

The V and J genes are TRBV6-1 and TRBJ2-7; unclear D gene. The V gene lost 7 bases and the J gene lost 2 bases, with 18 bases spanning the gap. Germline-derived CDR1 and CDR2 are MNHNS and SASEGT. The CDR3 consists of 15 residues. CDR3 loop: CASILDGEQPYEQYF. The CDR3 bases are TGTGCCAGCATCCTGGATGGCGAACAACCCTACGAGCAGTACTTC.

This chain uses TRBV6-6 with TRBJ1-1; D unclear. This CDR3 comprises 10 residues. Germline loops: CDR1 MNHNY, CDR2 SVGAGI (reference sequence). Trimming shortened V by 7 bases and J by 3 bases, and 3 bases separated the two germline ends. The CDR3 here is CASKDTEAFF. The CDR3 DNA reads TGTGCCAGCAAGGACACTGAAGCTTTCTTT.

This chain connects TRBV11-2 to TRBJ2-1, with D possibly called TRBD1 or TRBD2 (5 bases each). Trimming cost V 5 bases and J 2 bases, with 19 bases left between them. Per the germline V gene, CDR1 is SGHAT and CDR2 is FQNNGV. The CDR3 consists of 17 residues. CDR3 coding DNA: TGTGCCAGCAGCCCTTCTTGGGGGAGCCAAGCCTACAATGAGCAGTTCTTC. This encodes CASSPSWGSQAYNEQFF.

Only one count was recorded for this clone. The chain links TRBV2 to TRBJ2-3; no firm D call. V was shortened by 0 bases and J by 8 bases, with 9 bases between the two germline ends. The CDR3 covers 13 residues. Germline-derived CDR1 and CDR2 are SNHLY and FYNNEI. CDR3 in amino acids: CASSEAPTGTQYF. In DNA form, the CDR3 reads TGTGCCAGCAGTGAAGCACCCACCGGTACGCAGTATTTT.

The genes are TRBV11-1 and TRBJ2-5; 8 nucleotides agree with TRBD2. With V trimmed by 4 bases and J by 5 bases, 21 bases remained unmatched. This CDR3 spans 19 amino acids. Germline loops: CDR1 SGHAT, CDR2 FQDESV (reference sequence). The CDR3 coding sequence is TGTGCCAGCAGCTCCCTAGGTAGGGCTAAAGCGGGAGTAAAGGAGACCCAGTACTTC. It translates to CASSSLGRAKAGVKETQYF.

The V gene is TRBV5-1, the J gene TRBJ2-1; D uncertain. Per germline, CDR1 SGHRS and CDR2 YFSETQ. Trimming took 3 bases from V and 6 from J, leaving 16 bases between them. The CDR3 length is 15 residues. Here the CDR3 reads CASSSSPVLANEQFF. CDR3 coding DNA: TGCGCCAGCAGCTCCAGCCCAGTTTTGGCCAATGAGCAGTTCTTC.

The rearrangement uses TRBV11-3 and TRBJ2-1, with TRBD2 as a possible D gene (6 bases). Germline V gene sequence: CDR1 SGHNT, CDR2 YENEEA. CDR3 length: 12 residues. V lost 2 bases to trimming and J lost 10 bases, with 9 bases between them. CDR3 sequence: CASSLTRGEQFF. In DNA, the CDR3 is TGTGCCAGCAGCTTAACCCGGGGGGAGCAGTTCTTC.

The rearrangement joins TRBV10-3 to TRBJ2-7; TRBD1 matches 7 bases. This CDR3 spans 16 amino acids. Germline V lookup: CDR1 ENHRY, CDR2 SYGVKD. V was clipped by 1 base and J by 3 bases; unmatched bases: 9. CDR3 residues: CAISEYGYDRDYEQYF. The CDR3 DNA is TGTGCCATCAGTGAGTATGGGTATGACAGGGACTACGAGCAGTACTTC.

The chain has TRBV29-1 and TRBJ2-5; D unclear. The CDR3 has 10 amino acids. V was cut by 7 bases and J by 5 bases, with 8 bases left in between. CDR1 is SQVTM, CDR2 ANQGSEA, per germline. For the CDR3, the DNA is TGCAGCGGTGGGTGGGAGACCCAGTACTTC. As protein: CSGGWETQYF. Full variable domain (outside the CDR3, taken from reference TRBV29-1 and TRBJ2-5): SAVISQKPSRDICQRGTSLTIQCQVDSQVTMMFWYRQQPGQSLTLIATANQGSEATYESGFVIDKFPISRPNLTFSTLTVSNMSPEDSSIYLCSGGWETQYFGPGTRLLVL.

The chain recombines TRBV27 with TRBJ2-2, with D tentatively TRBD1 (6 bases). Germline CDR1 MNHEY, CDR2 SMNVEV (reference sequence). V was cut by 10 bases and J by 0 bases, with 12 bases left in between. The CDR3 extends over 14 amino acids. The CDR3 sequence: CATLDRTNTGELFF. CDR3 nucleotide sequence: TGTGCCACCTTAGACAGGACGAACACCGGGGAGCTGTTTTTT.

This clone was observed a single time. J is TRBJ1-4 and V is TRBV6-1; D is uncertain. The CDR3 runs 13 residues. V lost 3 bases and J 4 bases, leaving 6 bases between the germline ends. CDR1 MNHNS and CDR2 SASEGT come from the germline V gene. DNA of the CDR3: TGTGCCAGCAGTGACAGACTTAATGAAAAACTGTTTTTT. Its translation is CASSDRLNEKLFF.

This clone is a singleton in its sample. The gene calls are TRBV5-1 and TRBJ2-3; D not resolved. Germline CDR1 and CDR2: SGHRS and YFSETQ. The CDR3 totals 15 residues. Trimming left V 3 bases short and J 5 bases short, with 16 bases between. CDR3 sequence (DNA): TGCGCCAGCAGCTCCGAACTCCGGAAGGTAGATACGCAGTATTTT. The encoded protein is CASSSELRKVDTQYF.

The chain uses TRBV25-1 and TRBJ1-6, with TRBD1 as a possible D gene (5 bases). Germline loops: CDR1 MGHDK, CDR2 SYGVNS. The CDR3 sequence is 14 residues long. V shed 6 bases and J shed 4 bases, with 10 bases lying between them. The CDR3 is CASRSGLYNSPLHF. CDR3 DNA sequence: TGTGCCAGCAGATCAGGGTTATATAATTCACCCCTCCACTTT.

The chain's CDR3 is CASRGVGGINTGELFF. In DNA, the CDR3 is TGTGCCAGCAGAGGAGTGGGGGGAATAAACACCGGGGAGCTGTTTTTT. The V and J genes are TRBV27 and TRBJ2-2; D may be TRBD2 (6 bases). The CDR3 runs 16 residues. Looked up from germline, CDR1 is MNHEY and CDR2 is SMNVEV (reference sequence). Trimming removed 6 bases from V and 2 bases from J, with 16 bases in between.

V usage is TRBV5-1 and J usage is TRBJ1-2; a weak D match, TRBD1 (5 bases). In germline, CDR1 is SGHRS, CDR2 YFSETQ. The CDR3 contains 17 residues. Trimming left V 0 bases short and J 2 bases short, with 17 bases between. The CDR3 nucleotides read TGCGCCAGCAGCTTGGGGACCAGGGTTGACGACAACTATGGCTACACCTTC. Translated: CASSLGTRVDDNYGYTF. The whole variable domain, filled in from reference TRBV5-1 and TRBJ1-2, reads KAGVTQTPRYLIKTRGQQVTLSCSPISGHRSVSWYQQTPGQGLQFLFEYFSETQRNKGNFPGRFSGRQFSNSRSEMNVSTLELGDSALYLCASSLGTRVDDNYGYTFGSGTRLTVV.